These 27 T cell receptor beta chains were sequenced from one sample in a study of blood T cell repertoires in COVID-19. Clones were read by immunoSEQ multiplex PCR, and TCRdb kept only the in-frame ones, dropping some. In the table there are hundreds of thousands of clones, roughly 91% of which are singletons. Source material: PBMCs or T cells enriched from blood (not recorded which). The receptors come from a woman aged 55-70 years in a cohort exposed to, infected with or recovered from COVID-19 (not recorded which).

Turning to this clone: Its ends do not fully match the called genes, so a read error is possible. The chain carries TRBV18 and TRBJ2-1, with TRBD2 matching over 8 bases. This CDR3 region has 15 residues. Germline loops: CDR1 KGHSH, CDR2 LQKENI. Here the CDR3 DNA reads TGTGCCAGCTCGCGACGGGAGCGGGAGTACATTGAGCAGTTCTTC. This translates into CASSRREREYIEQFF.

The chain couples TRBV6-2 or TRBV6-3 to TRBJ2-7; TRBD2 aligns across 11 bases. The germline V gene has CDR1 MNHEY and CDR2 SVGEGT. The length of the CDR3 is 18 residues. V lost 2 bases, J lost 4 bases, and 13 bases stayed unmatched. DNA of the CDR3: TGTGCCAGCAGTTACGCAGGGACTAGCGGTAAGGATACGTACGAGCAGTACTTC. Its translation: CASSYAGTSGKDTYEQYF.

The V call is TRBV4-2, the J call TRBJ2-5; 15 bases are a match to TRBD2. The CDR3 covers 18 residues. Germline-derived CDR1 and CDR2 are LGHNA and YNFKEQ. V shed 4 bases and J 5 bases; nucleotides not matched to a gene: 11. The CDR3 protein is CASSPGLAGGPGWETQYF. CDR3 bases: TGTGCCAGCAGCCCAGGACTAGCGGGAGGGCCGGGTTGGGAGACCCAGTACTTC.

This clone occurred once. The rearrangement joins TRBV20-1 to TRBJ2-7; D is possibly TRBD1 (5 bases). The CDR3 loop spans 13 amino acids. V was pared by 3 bases and J by 2 bases, with 11 bases between. CDR1 is DFQATT, CDR2 SNEGSKA, per germline (reference sequence). The CDR3 coding sequence is TGCAGTGCTAGTCGTGGGGCAGCCTACGAGCAGTACTTC. It specifies CSASRGAAYEQYF.

This clone occurred once. V is TRBV28 and J is TRBJ2-2; tentative D call: TRBD1 (6 bases). Looked up from germline, CDR1 is MDHEN and CDR2 is SYDVKM. The CDR3 is made up of 15 amino acids. Trimming stripped 5 bases from V and 0 bases from J, with 10 bases between. CDR3 in amino acids: CASSPNRANTGELFF. Here the CDR3 DNA reads TGTGCCAGCAGTCCCAACAGGGCGAACACCGGGGAGCTGTTTTTT.

This chain uses TRBV18 with TRBJ1-5; no definite D call. The CDR3 has 13 residues. The V end was cut by 3 bases, the J end by 1 base, with 4 bases between. Looked up from germline, CDR1 is KGHSH and CDR2 is LQKENI. CDR3 amino acids: CASSPQSNQPQHF. The CDR3 DNA reads as TGTGCCAGCTCACCGCAGAGCAATCAGCCCCAGCATTTT.

The chain carries TRBV19 and TRBJ2-5; tentative D call: TRBD2 (6 bases). Germline CDR1 reads LNHDA; CDR2 reads SQIVND (reference sequence). The V and J ends lost 10 bases and 5 bases respectively, with 38 bases between them. The CDR3 loop spans 20 amino acids. In DNA, the CDR3 is TGTGCCACCGAACATTTGAGGGGTCAGATAGGGCGGGATGGAGGGGAGACCCAGTACTTC. Translating gives CATEHLRGQIGRDGGETQYF. Looking up the rest from reference TRBV19 and TRBJ2-5 gives the full variable domain: DGGITQSPKYLFRKEGQNVTLSCEQNLNHDAMYWYRQDPGQGLRLIYYSQIVNDFQKGDIAEGYSVSREKKESFPLTVTSAQKNPTAFYLCATEHLRGQIGRDGGETQYFGPGTRLLVL.

The chain joins TRBV14 to TRBJ2-5, with a possible D match to TRBD2 (6 bases). There are 15 residues in the CDR3. CDR1 is SGHDN, CDR2 FVKESK, per germline. V was shortened by 1 base and J by 5 bases, with 14 bases between the two germline ends. The CDR3 reads CASSQGSGVAETQYF. The CDR3 coding sequence is TGTGCCAGCAGCCAAGGATCGGGAGTGGCGGAGACCCAGTACTTC.

The chain combines TRBV6-1 with TRBJ1-1; 8 bases match TRBD1. V was pared by 1 base and J by 2 bases, with 9 bases of the junction left unmatched. The CDR3 loop spans 17 amino acids. In germline, CDR1 is MNHNS, CDR2 SASEGT. The CDR3 here is CASSEVPRTGRNTEAFF. CDR3 nucleotides: TGTGCCAGCAGTGAAGTCCCTAGGACAGGGAGAAACACTGAAGCTTTCTTT.

The chain recombines TRBV7-2 with TRBJ1-5; the D is unclear. With 4 bases removed from V and 4 bases from J, the gap between germline ends came to 11 bases. Germline V lookup: CDR1 SGHTA, CDR2 FQGNSA. CDR3 length: 14 amino acids. CDR3: CASSSAGKNQPQHF. For the CDR3, the DNA is TGTGCCAGCAGCTCAGCCGGGAAAAATCAGCCCCAGCATTTT.

This sequence joins TRBV28 and TRBJ1-3; no clear D. Germline lookup yields CDR1 MDHEN and CDR2 SYDVKM. Trimming took off 7 bases at V and 5 bases at J, with 15 bases between the two ends. This CDR3 region has 14 residues. CDR3: CASTPTDWRNTIYF. In nucleotides, the CDR3 is TGTGCCAGCACCCCTACCGACTGGAGAAACACCATATATTTT. The full variable domain, in which reference TRBV28 and TRBJ1-3 provide the parts outside the CDR3, is DVKVTQSSRYLVKRTGEKVFLECVQDMDHENMFWYRQDPGLGLRLIYFSYDVKMKEKGDIPEGYSVSREKKERFSLILESASTNQTSMYLCASTPTDWRNTIYFGEGSWLTVV.

The V and J genes are TRBV6-5 and TRBJ1-1; possibly TRBD1 for D (6 bases). The germline CDR1 and CDR2 sequences are MNHEY and SVGAGI. The CDR3 totals 16 residues. Between the trimmed V and J ends, which lost 2 bases and 0 bases, there was a span of 13 bases. CDR3 residues: CASSYGNGQLNTEAFF. In nucleotides, the CDR3 is TGTGCCAGCAGTTACGGGAACGGACAGTTGAACACTGAAGCTTTCTTT.

J is TRBJ1-6 and V is TRBV6-1, with D possibly being TRBD1 (5 bases). The CDR3 contains 13 residues. Germline assignment: CDR1 MNHNS and CDR2 SASEGT. V lost 1 base and J lost 15, with 13 bases in between. The CDR3 coding sequence is TGTGCCAGCAGTGAAGGCTGGGGGGTCCTCCTCCACTTT. This codes for CASSEGWGVLLHF.

This chain links TRBV23-1 with TRBJ1-5; D is perhaps TRBD1 (5 bases). TRBV23-1 is an open reading frame whose function is uncertain. Trimming removed 3 bases from V and 2 bases from J, with 14 bases in between. The CDR3 consists of 16 residues. CDR3 sequence reads: CASSQGQEYRNQPQHF. Here the CDR3 DNA reads TGCGCCAGCAGTCAGGGGCAGGAATATCGCAATCAGCCCCAGCATTTT.

This clone was seen just once. CDR3 nucleotide sequence: TGCGCCAGCAGCTTGATTGGGACAGGGGGTGGTGAAAAACTGTTTTTT. This sequence encodes CASSLIGTGGGEKLFF. V and J are TRBV5-1 and TRBJ1-4, with 11 bases lining up with TRBD1. CDR3 length: 16 amino acids. Germline-derived CDR1 and CDR2 are SGHRS and YFSETQ. Germline trimming cut 1 base from V and 7 bases from J; bases unmatched to any gene: 6.

V is TRBV19 and J is TRBJ2-3, with TRBD2 as a possible D gene (5 bases). The V gene's germline CDR1 is LNHDA and CDR2 SQIVND (reference sequence). The CDR3 is 15 residues long. V gave up 4 bases and J gave up 2 bases, with 13 bases separating them. The chain's CDR3 is CASSNLQRNTDTQYF. Written as DNA, the CDR3 is TGTGCCAGTAGTAACCTCCAGCGGAACACAGATACGCAGTATTTT. Full variable domain (rest looked up from reference TRBV19 and TRBJ2-3): DGGITQSPKYLFRKEGQNVTLSCEQNLNHDAMYWYRQDPGQGLRLIYYSQIVNDFQKGDIAEGYSVSREKKESFPLTVTSAQKNPTAFYLCASSNLQRNTDTQYFGPGTRLTVL.

V usage is TRBV15 and J usage is TRBJ2-7; 7 nucleotides line up with TRBD1. Germline V gene sequence: CDR1 LNHNV, CDR2 YYDKDF (reference sequence). The CDR3 runs to 14 residues. J lost 3 bases, V lost 1 base, and 3 bases had no gene match. The CDR3: CATSRARQGYEQYF. CDR3 in DNA: TGTGCCACCAGCAGAGCTAGACAGGGCTACGAGCAGTACTTC.

The J gene is TRBJ2-1, the V gene TRBV19; 8 bases match TRBD1. The CDR3 loop spans 15 amino acids. Germline CDR1 is LNHDA and CDR2 is SQIVND (reference sequence). V lost 4 bases to trimming and J lost 1 base; unmatched junction nucleotides: 3. CDR3 region: CASSTRQGSYNEQFF. The DNA of the CDR3 is TGTGCCAGTAGTACCCGACAGGGGTCCTACAATGAGCAGTTCTTC.

The CDR3 protein is CASSPDRLYGYTF. The CDR3 DNA reads as TGTGCCAGCAGTCCCGACAGACTCTATGGCTACACCTTC. The rearrangement uses TRBV6-5 and TRBJ1-2; D may be TRBD1 (5 bases). Trimming removed 5 bases from V and 4 bases from J, with 11 bases in between. The germline V gene encodes CDR1 MNHEY and CDR2 SVGAGI. The CDR3 loop spans 13 amino acids.

There are many counts of this clone. The rearrangement uses TRBV28 and TRBJ1-3; D ambiguous. This CDR3 has 16 amino acids. The V gene's germline CDR1 is MDHEN and CDR2 SYDVKM. V lost 8 bases, J lost 0 bases, and 17 bases lay in between. The CDR3 nucleotides read TGTGCCAGCCCTCCTTCAGAGGGTGACTCTGGAAACACCATATATTTT. Protein sequence: CASPPSEGDSGNTIYF.

This chain connects TRBV18 to TRBJ2-4; 7 bases map to TRBD2. This CDR3 comprises 13 residues. Germline CDR1 KGHSH, CDR2 LQKENI. J gave up 5 bases and V 6 bases, and 4 bases lay outside the gene matches. The CDR3: CASSPAGQNIQYF. The CDR3 nucleotides read TGTGCCAGCTCCCCAGCGGGGCAAAACATTCAGTACTTC.

The V and J genes are TRBV2 and TRBJ2-1; 12 bases are a match to TRBD1. After removal of 6 bases from V and 7 bases from J, the junction contained 7 bases not matched to a gene. The CDR3 is 15 residues long. Germline V gene sequence: CDR1 SNHLY, CDR2 FYNNEI. The CDR3 nucleotides read TGTGCCAGCAGCAGGGACAGGGGGCGCAGGAATGAGCAGTTCTTC. This codes for CASSRDRGRRNEQFF.

This chain uses TRBV28 with TRBJ1-2; a possible D gene is TRBD1 (6 bases). Germline CDR1 and CDR2: MDHEN and SYDVKM. The CDR3 runs 13 residues. The germline V and J ends were trimmed by 4 bases and 4 bases, with 10 bases remaining between them. CDR3 amino acids: CASSYDRSYGYTF. The CDR3 DNA follows: TGTGCCAGCAGTTACGACAGGAGCTATGGCTACACCTTC.

The V and J genes are TRBV6-6 and TRBJ2-2; D may be TRBD1 (6 bases). This CDR3 region has 17 residues. The V end was cut by 8 bases, the J end by 6 bases, with 25 bases between. Germline values: CDR1 MNHNY, CDR2 SVGAGI (reference sequence). CDR3 sequence: CASRPGRARGDSGELFF. CDR3 coding DNA: TGTGCCAGCCGTCCTGGAAGAGCCAGGGGCGATTCCGGGGAGCTGTTTTTT.

V usage is TRBV4-3 and J usage is TRBJ1-1, with D perhaps TRBD1 (5 bases). Germline assignment: CDR1 LGHNA and CDR2 YSLEER. The CDR3 runs to 15 residues. Trimming took 0 bases from V and 3 from J, leaving 11 bases between them. The CDR3 DNA reads as TGCGCCAGCAGCCAAGATAGTGCCAGGGACACTGAAGCTTTCTTT. This gives the protein CASSQDSARDTEAFF.

About this clone itself: Mismatch with germline at one junction end may stem from a read error. This chain links TRBV7-9 with TRBJ2-1; D is uncertain. CDR1 and CDR2 (germline): SEHNR, FQNEAQ (reference sequence). The CDR3 contains 9 residues. The CDR3 sequence: CASSPTRIF. The CDR3 DNA follows: TGTGCCAGCAGCCCGACTCGAATCTTC.

The genes are TRBV11-2 and TRBJ2-7; TRBD2 matches at 12 bases. Trimming at V came to 5 bases and at J to 7 bases, leaving 9 bases not matched to a gene. CDR1 is SGHAT and CDR2 is FQNNGV in the germline V gene. The CDR3 runs 15 residues. The DNA for the CDR3 is TGTGCCAGCAGCCCGAGACTAGCGGGAGACGGTGAGCAGTACTTC. It yields the protein CASSPRLAGDGEQYF.